This is a list of T cell receptor beta chains from one sample in a study of regulatory T cells in long-lasting Graves disease. TCRdb ran MiXCR on the multiplex PCR reads and lists one entry per CDR3 protein. The sample consists of fewer than 650,000 distinct CDR3 sequences, about 16% of them appearing once. These sequences were also reported in another study, on T cells in Graves' hyperthyroidism and ophthalmopathy.

The source was peripheral blood mononuclear cells (PBMCs), collected at new diagnosis, from a patient treated with antithyroid drugs. The receptors originated from a woman aged 25 to 39 with Graves disease. CDR3s include the opening cysteine and the closing phenylalanine or tryptophan. The D gene is left open where the match is weak. Rows give clone size only sometimes, using once, few, many, or a class for an expanded clone.

NA	NA	TRBV3-1	TRBJ2-7	TGTGCCAGCAGTTCAAGGGGCGGCTATCGCGAGCAGTACTTC	CASSSRGGYREQYF
NA	many	TRBV6-2/TRBV6-3	TRBJ2-7	TGTGCCAGCAGTTACTCGAATGGGGTCGAGCAGTACTTC	CASSYSNGVEQYF
TRBD2	NA	TRBV3-1	TRBJ2-5	TGTGCCAGCAGCCACGGGACTAGCGTTGAGACCCAGTACTTC	CASSHGTSVETQYF
TRBD2	NA	TRBV7-3	TRBJ2-7	TGTGCCAGCAGCATACTAGCGGGGGATGCCTACGAGCAGTACTTC	CASSILAGDAYEQYF
NA	many	TRBV24-1	TRBJ2-1	TGTGCCACCAGTGATGTGCGGGCTGTCTCCTACAATGAGCAGTTCTTC	CATSDVRAVSYNEQFF
NA	many	TRBV12-3/TRBV12-4	TRBJ1-6	TGTGCCAGCAGTTTGGTCTTGACAGGACAATATAATTCACCCCTCCACTTT	CASSLVLTGQYNSPLHF
NA	NA	TRBV29-1	TRBJ2-7	TGCAGCGCCGGGGACGGATCCTACGAGCAGTACTTC	CSAGDGSYEQYF
TRBD2	many	TRBV7-7	TRBJ2-5	TGTGCTAGCAGCTTAGGCCCCGGGACTAGAAAGGAGGAGACCCAGTACTTC	CASSLGPGTRKEETQYF
NA	many	TRBV12-3/TRBV12-4	TRBJ1-1	TGTGCCAGCAGTTCCCCCCCCTTGAACACTGAAGCTTTCTTT	CASSSPPLNTEAFF
TRBD2	many	TRBV11-3	TRBJ2-1	TGTGCCAGCAGCTTCTCGGCAGGGAAGGGGACTAGCGGCAACAATGAGCAGTTCTTC	CASSFSAGKGTSGNNEQFF
NA	few	TRBV7-9	TRBJ2-2	TGTGCCAGTCCGCGGGCCATCACGGGGGAGCTGTTTTTT	CASPRAITGELFF
TRBD1	many	TRBV28	TRBJ1-5	TGTGCCAGCAGTTCGACAGGGCTTTACCAAAATCAGCCCCAGCATTTT	CASSSTGLYQNQPQHF
NA	many	TRBV13	TRBJ2-7	TGTGCCAGCAGCTTCAGGGGTAGCTGGGATATCCCCCGCGAGCAGTACTTC	CASSFRGSWDIPREQYF
NA	many	TRBV24-1	TRBJ2-1	TGTGCCACTAGGACTACGGAGTACAATGAGCAGTTCTTC	CATRTTEYNEQFF
TRBD1	many	TRBV27	TRBJ2-5	TGTGCCAGCAAAGGGGGCGGTAGGCTAGAGACCCAGTACTTC	CASKGGGRLETQYF
TRBD2	few	TRBV25-1	TRBJ2-1	TGTGCCAGCAGTGAATTCATGCGGGAGGGGTACAATGAGCAGTTCTTC	CASSEFMREGYNEQFF
NA	many	TRBV2	TRBJ1-1	TGTGCCCGGGGAAACACTGAAGCTTTCTTT	CARGNTEAFF
NA	NA	TRBV3-1	TRBJ2-6	TGTGCCAGCAGATCGAATTCTGGGGCCAACGTCCTGACTTTC	CASRSNSGANVLTF
NA	NA	TRBV6-2/TRBV6-3	TRBJ1-2	TGTGCCAGCACCGAGGGAGCTAACTATGGCTACACCTTC	CASTEGANYGYTF
NA	few	TRBV19	TRBJ1-5	TGTGCCAGTAGCCCGAAGGGCCAGCCCCAGCATTTT	CASSPKGQPQHF
TRBD1	NA	TRBV5-6	TRBJ1-2	TGTGCCAGCACTTTGTGGGTGAGGACAGGACGAGCTAACTATGGCTACACCTTC	CASTLWVRTGRANYGYTF
NA	few	TRBV27	TRBJ2-1	TGTGCCAGCAGTTTAAGGGGGGAGTCGCTAGCCTACAATGAGCAGTTCTTC	CASSLRGESLAYNEQFF
NA	few	TRBV29-1	TRBJ2-2	TGCAGCGTTAACCCGGGCGGTTCGAACACCGGGGAGCTGTTTTTT	CSVNPGGSNTGELFF
NA	NA	TRBV7-9	TRBJ2-7	TGTGCCAGCAGCTTAACGCCCGATCCCGCCTACGAGCAGTACTTC	CASSLTPDPAYEQYF
NA	few	TRBV5-1	TRBJ2-2	TGCGCCAGCAGCTTCGCGACAGCCAACACCGGGGAGCTGTTTTTT	CASSFATANTGELFF
NA	NA	TRBV29-1	TRBJ2-6	TGCAGCGTTGAAGTTAGACAACGGGCCGGGATCTCTGGGGCCAACGTCCTGACTTTC	CSVEVRQRAGISGANVLTF
TRBD1	few	TRBV10-3	TRBJ2-3	TGTGCCATCAGAACGACCGGGACAGTCGTTGGAGATACGCAGTATTTT	CAIRTTGTVVGDTQYF
NA	many	TRBV11-2	TRBJ2-1	TGTGCCAGCAGCTTAGGGGCGGGAAACTACAATGAGCAGTTCTTC	CASSLGAGNYNEQFF
TRBD2	few	TRBV6-1	TRBJ2-7	TGTGCCAGCAGTGAGCGGGGGGGACGTCAGTACTTC	CASSERGGRQYF
NA	few	TRBV7-8	TRBJ2-7	TGTGCCAGCAGCCCAGCAACCGAGCAGTACTTC	CASSPATEQYF
TRBD2	few	TRBV15	TRBJ2-1	TGTGCCACCAGCAGAGGGGGTCGGACTAGCGTCGACAATGAGCAGTTCTTC	CATSRGGRTSVDNEQFF
NA	NA	TRBV24-1	TRBJ1-4	TGTGTCACCAGTGATTCGGGGACAAGAGGTGAAAAACTGTTTTTT	CVTSDSGTRGEKLFF
TRBD1	many	TRBV27	TRBJ1-4	TGTGCCAGCAGTACCCGACAGGGTCGAGGTGAAAAACTGTTTTTT	CASSTRQGRGEKLFF
NA	NA	TRBV20-1	TRBJ2-7	TGCAGTGCTAGCGACCAATACGAGCAGTACTTC	CSASDQYEQYF
TRBD1	many	TRBV6-1	TRBJ1-1	TGTGCCAGCAGACAACAGGGGACCCTGAACACTGAAGCTTTCTTT	CASRQQGTLNTEAFF
NA	many	TRBV12-3/TRBV12-4	TRBJ2-1	TGTGCCAGCAGTTTTTCAGGACTAAATTATGAGCAGTTCTTC	CASSFSGLNYEQFF
NA	many	TRBV6-1	TRBJ1-5	TGTGCCAGCAGTCAAGACAGGCCGGGCAATCAGCCCCAGCATTTT	CASSQDRPGNQPQHF
NA	few	TRBV19	TRBJ1-1	TGTGCCAGTAGCCCAATGCGGGGTGAAGCTTTCTTT	CASSPMRGEAFF
NA	many	TRBV28	TRBJ1-1	TGTGCCAGCAGTTATCGGGCGGCCAGGACGAACACTGAAGCTTTCTTT	CASSYRAARTNTEAFF
NA	many	TRBV2	TRBJ1-5	TGTGCCAGCAGGATAGGGGTCGGGAGCAATCAGCCCCAGCATTTT	CASRIGVGSNQPQHF
TRBD2	few	TRBV6-1	TRBJ2-7	TGTGCCAGCAGTGAAGCGGGAGGGCCCTACGAGCAGTACTTC	CASSEAGGPYEQYF
TRBD2	NA	TRBV7-8	TRBJ2-3	TGTGCCAGCAGCTTCCTAGCGGGAGCCACAGATACGCAGTATTTT	CASSFLAGATDTQYF
TRBD2	NA	TRBV3-1	TRBJ2-1	TGTGCCAGCAGCCAACGGTTGGCGGGAGTTTTGGCTTACAATGAGCAGTTCTTC	CASSQRLAGVLAYNEQFF
TRBD2	many	TRBV6-1	TRBJ2-3	TGTGCCAGCAGTAAGGGGACTAGCGGGCGCACAGATACGCAGTATTTT	CASSKGTSGRTDTQYF
NA	few	TRBV30	TRBJ2-1	TGTGCCTGGAGTAGACCCACGTTGTACAATGAGCAGTTCTTC	CAWSRPTLYNEQFF
NA	many	TRBV28	TRBJ1-2	TGTGCCAGCATGGAAACAGGGCGGTGGATGTATGGCTACACCTTC	CASMETGRWMYGYTF
NA	NA	TRBV7-9	TRBJ2-7	TGTGCCAGCAGCTCACAGGGAATGGTTAGGTACGAGCAGTACTTC	CASSSQGMVRYEQYF
TRBD1	many	TRBV5-1	TRBJ2-7	TGCGCCAGCAGCTCCAGACAGGGGTACATCTACGAGCAGTACTTC	CASSSRQGYIYEQYF
TRBD1	few	TRBV30	TRBJ2-5	TGTGCCTGGAGTCGAGCGGGACAGGGCAGGGAGACCCAGTACTTC	CAWSRAGQGRETQYF
NA	many	TRBV9	TRBJ2-7	TGTGCCAGCAGCGTAGCGGCCGAGAGCTCCTACGAGCAGTACTTC	CASSVAAESSYEQYF
NA	many	TRBV10-3	TRBJ1-4	TGTGCCACTTCGACCGGGACCCCTGGGGAAAAACTGTTTTTT	CATSTGTPGEKLFF
TRBD1	many	TRBV12-3/TRBV12-4	TRBJ2-4	TGTGCCAGCAGTCCGGGACAGGGGGGGACCATTCAGTACTTC	CASSPGQGGTIQYF
TRBD1	NA	TRBV15	TRBJ2-5	TGTGCCACCAGCATACCCACCCACTTTGAGGGGGCCGCGGCCCAAGGGGTCCGGGAGACCCAGTACTTC	CATSIPTHFEGAAAQGVRETQYF